What follows are 23 T cell receptor beta chains derived from one specimen sequenced in a study of beta chain features in type 1 diabetes. Whole-study findings and limits: Type 1 diabetes patients showed a moderate but significant shortening of TCRB CDR3s in all four CD4+ subsets.

Antigens for these TCRs are unknown. The sequenced template was cDNA made from the entire isolated RNA. The data were produced by immunoSEQ multiplex PCR, yet TCRdb's version contains in-frame clones alone and is incomplete. The table shows around 260,000 clones, with around 21% occurring only once. The sample consisted of naive CD4+ T cells from blood. The source is a woman in her 40s with type 1 diabetes.

The chain carries TRBV7-8 and TRBJ1-4; no reliable D call. This CDR3 is 14 amino acids long. V lost 5 bases and J 2 bases, leaving 9 bases between the germline ends. From germline, CDR1 is SGHVS and CDR2 FQNEAQ. The CDR3 nucleotides read TGTGCCAGCAGCCTTCTTGCGACTAATGAAAAACTGTTTTTT. Translating gives CASSLLATNEKLFF.

This clone was detected only a few times. CDR3 sequence (DNA): TGTGCCAGCGGAAGACAGGGAGCGAAAGGCTACACCTTC. Residues: CASGRQGAKGYTF. The rearrangement uses TRBV19 and TRBJ1-2; TRBD1 aligns across 7 bases. Germline CDR1 is LNHDA and CDR2 is SQIVND (reference sequence). CDR3 length: 13 residues. V gave up 9 bases and J gave up 8 bases; unmatched junction bases: 12.

This clone has only a few counts. Here the CDR3 reads CASSKAQGDYGYTF. The CDR3 DNA reads as TGTGCCAGCAGCAAAGCCCAGGGTGACTATGGCTACACCTTC. The rearrangement uses TRBV7-2 and TRBJ1-2; D possibly corresponds to TRBD1 (5 bases). CDR3 length: 14 residues. V was cut by 5 bases and J by 3 bases, with 13 bases left in between. Germline assignment: CDR1 SGHTA and CDR2 FQGNSA.

Turning to this clone: The same CDR3 arises from other DNA sequences in this sample as well. The rearrangement joins TRBV28 to TRBJ1-2; 9 nucleotides match TRBD1. Germline CDR1 and CDR2: MDHEN and SYDVKM. The CDR3 contains 12 residues. The V segment lost 5 bases and the J segment 8 bases; nucleotides outside the gene matches: 3. This CDR3 reads CASSRTGDGYTF. Written as DNA, the CDR3 is TGTGCCAGCAGTCGGACAGGGGACGGCTACACCTTC.

The chain joins TRBV7-9 to TRBJ1-5; D is unclear. Germline CDR1 is SEHNR and CDR2 is FQNEAQ (reference sequence). This CDR3 has 17 amino acids. Trimming stripped 1 base from V and 6 bases from J, with 19 bases between. CDR3 amino acids: CASSLDVGGIRRQPQHF. CDR3 in DNA: TGTGCCAGCAGCTTAGACGTGGGAGGGATTCGGCGTCAGCCCCAGCATTTT. The full variable domain, rest sourced from reference TRBV7-9 and TRBJ1-5, is DTGVSQNPRHKITKRGQNVTFRCDPISEHNRLYWYRQTLGQGPEFLTYFQNEAQLEKSRLLSDRFSAERPKGSFSTLEIQRTEQGDSAMYLCASSLDVGGIRRQPQHFGDGTRLSIL.

This clone was seen only a few times. This chain joins TRBV28 and TRBJ2-6; 11 bases line up with TRBD2. J gave up 4 bases and V 1 base, and 15 bases lay outside the gene matches. Germline V CDR1 and CDR2: MDHEN, SYDVKM. This CDR3 has 21 residues. The CDR3 sequence is CASSLSPRTSGSHYGANVLTF. In nucleotides, the CDR3 is TGTGCCAGCAGTTTATCGCCCAGGACTAGCGGGTCCCACTACGGGGCCAACGTCCTGACTTTC.

This rearrangement joins TRBV6-6 to TRBJ2-7; perhaps TRBD2 as D (6 bases). V was cut by 8 bases and J by 0 bases, with 8 bases left in between. From germline, CDR1 is MNHNY and CDR2 SVGAGI (reference sequence). The CDR3 runs to 12 residues. CDR3 coding DNA: TGTGCCAGCGGAGGGAGCTCCTACGAGCAGTACTTC. Protein product: CASGGSSYEQYF.

The CDR3 DNA is TGTGCCACCAGCAGACCTCGGACAGATTGGTACGGCTACACCTTC. It specifies CATSRPRTDWYGYTF. The J gene is TRBJ1-2, the V gene TRBV15; weak D call: TRBD1 (6 bases). This CDR3 has 15 amino acids. V was pared by 2 bases and J by 8 bases, with 18 bases between. In germline, CDR1 is LNHNV, CDR2 YYDKDF (reference sequence).

A few counts support this clone. The chain uses TRBV7-2 and TRBJ2-1; 12 positions agree with TRBD2. With 4 bases clipped from V and 4 bases from J, the junction kept 2 bases outside the gene matches. Germline loops: CDR1 SGHTA, CDR2 FQGNSA. CDR3 length equals 15 residues. The CDR3 spells CASSSTSGGYNEQFF. In DNA, the CDR3 is TGTGCCAGCAGCTCGACTAGCGGGGGATACAATGAGCAGTTCTTC.

CDR3 residues: CASSFPRTGSSYEQYF. DNA of the CDR3: TGTGCCAGCAGTTTCCCCCGGACAGGGAGCTCCTACGAGCAGTACTTC. The chain carries TRBV28 and TRBJ2-7; 8 nucleotides agree with TRBD1. The V segment lost 3 bases and the J segment 0 bases; nucleotides outside the gene matches: 7. CDR3 length equals 16 residues. The germline CDR1 and CDR2 sequences are MDHEN and SYDVKM. The whole variable domain, filled in from reference TRBV28 and TRBJ2-7, reads DVKVTQSSRYLVKRTGEKVFLECVQDMDHENMFWYRQDPGLGLRLIYFSYDVKMKEKGDIPEGYSVSREKKERFSLILESASTNQTSMYLCASSFPRTGSSYEQYFGPGTRLTVT.

This clone came up a few times. The chain combines TRBV7-9 with TRBJ2-7; the D is unclear. CDR3 length: 12 residues. The V and J ends lost 3 bases and 3 bases respectively, with 6 bases between them. The germline V gene encodes CDR1 SEHNR and CDR2 FQNEAQ (reference sequence). The chain's CDR3 is CASSFTVYEQYF. In nucleotides, the CDR3 is TGTGCCAGCAGCTTTACTGTCTACGAGCAGTACTTC.

This clone has a handful of counts. DNA for the CDR3: TGCGCCAGCAGCTTGGCGGTACCCGTAAGCTCCTACGAGCAGTACTTC. Protein sequence: CASSLAVPVSSYEQYF. The V and J genes are TRBV5-1 and TRBJ2-7; D is uncertain. V gave up 0 bases and J gave up 0 bases, with 13 bases separating them. CDR1 and CDR2 from the germline V gene are SGHRS and YFSETQ. The CDR3 totals 16 residues.

The chain carries TRBV5-1 and TRBJ2-1; D is unclear. This CDR3 spans 15 amino acids. Trimming shortened V by 0 bases and J by 2 bases, and 9 bases separated the two germline ends. Germline CDR1 SGHRS, CDR2 YFSETQ. The CDR3 sequence: CASSLGDGAYNEQFF. CDR3 nucleotides: TGCGCCAGCAGCTTGGGCGACGGAGCCTACAATGAGCAGTTCTTC.

This chain uses TRBV18 with TRBJ1-1; 8 bases line up with TRBD1. V shed 3 bases and J 7 bases; nucleotides not matched to a gene: 7. The germline CDR1 and CDR2 sequences are KGHSH and LQKENI. The CDR3 runs 14 residues. The CDR3 nucleotides read TGTGCCAGCTCACCCGGACAGGGTGAGGTTGAAGCTTTCTTT. Its protein is CASSPGQGEVEAFF.

V gene TRBV7-9 combines with J gene TRBJ1-2; 9 bases match TRBD1. This CDR3 spans 14 amino acids. V shed 3 bases, J shed 4 bases, and the junction held 3 bases outside the gene matches. Germline V CDR1 and CDR2: SEHNR, FQNEAQ (reference sequence). In DNA form, the CDR3 reads TGTGCCAGCAGCTTGGGACAGGGCGGCTATGGCTACACCTTC. It yields the protein CASSLGQGGYGYTF.

The V gene is TRBV4-3, the J gene TRBJ2-4; 9 bases map to TRBD2. After removal of 0 bases from V and 3 bases from J, the junction contained 6 bases not matched to a gene. The germline V gene encodes CDR1 LGHNA and CDR2 YSLEER. The CDR3 sequence is 17 residues long. CDR3 region: CASSQDWVAGVKNIQYF. The DNA of the CDR3 is TGCGCCAGCAGCCAAGATTGGGTAGCGGGGGTCAAAAACATTCAGTACTTC.

This clone has a handful of counts. This sequence joins TRBV11-1 and TRBJ2-7; D is undetermined. Germline CDR1 is SGHAT and CDR2 is FQDESV (reference sequence). The CDR3 is made up of 15 amino acids. V was pared by 1 base and J by 6 bases, with 16 bases between. CDR3 sequence reads: CASSLVEVQAGEQYF. CDR3 sequence (DNA): TGTGCCAGCAGCTTAGTCGAGGTTCAAGCTGGCGAGCAGTACTTC.

V is TRBV28 and J is TRBJ1-1; TRBD1 is a possible D gene (5 bases). This CDR3 spans 15 amino acids. V lost 2 bases, J lost 3 bases, and 13 bases lay in between. CDR1 is MDHEN and CDR2 is SYDVKM in the germline V gene. This CDR3 reads CASSLQGVGYTEAFF. Written as DNA, the CDR3 is TGTGCCAGCAGTTTACAGGGCGTGGGGTACACTGAAGCTTTCTTT.

The chain uses TRBV6-6 and TRBJ2-5; 7 bases agree with TRBD2. CDR3 length: 12 amino acids. Germline assignment: CDR1 MNHNY and CDR2 SVGAGI (reference sequence). With V trimmed by 8 bases and J by 5 bases, 5 bases remained unmatched. Written as DNA, the CDR3 is TGTGCCAGCGGGGGGGTAGGGGAGACCCAGTACTTC. It is translated as CASGGVGETQYF.

The V gene is TRBV18, the J gene TRBJ1-1; D gene unclear. Germline CDR1 KGHSH, CDR2 LQKENI. Trimming removed 3 bases at V and 0 bases at J, with 8 bases between. CDR3 length equals 14 residues. The CDR3 region is CASSPPTVNTEAFF. The CDR3 coding sequence is TGTGCCAGCTCACCTCCCACGGTGAACACTGAAGCTTTCTTT.

CDR3 region: CASSSGGRVDTQYF. CDR3 DNA sequence: TGCGCCAGCAGCTCCGGGGGGCGGGTAGATACGCAGTATTTT. The V and J genes are TRBV5-1 and TRBJ2-3; D possibly corresponds to TRBD2 (7 bases). The CDR3 is 14 amino acids. CDR1 SGHRS and CDR2 YFSETQ come from the germline V gene. Trimming removed 3 bases from V and 5 bases from J, with 13 bases in between.

This clone was seen more than once but under ten times. The chain couples TRBV29-1 to TRBJ1-1, with TRBD1 matching 8 bases. Germline CDR1 and CDR2: SQVTM and ANQGSEA. Unmatched junction bases numbered 4, after V lost 8 bases and J lost 5 bases. The length of the CDR3 is 11 residues. CDR3 region: CSSTGETEAFF. As DNA, the CDR3 is TGCAGCTCGACAGGGGAAACTGAAGCTTTCTTT.

The V and J genes are TRBV6-5 and TRBJ1-1; D call uncertain. Germline-derived CDR1 and CDR2 are MNHEY and SVGAGI. V lost 0 bases and J lost 3, with 8 bases in between. This CDR3 region has 14 residues. The CDR3 bases are TGTGCCAGCAGTTACTCAGGCCGGGACACTGAAGCTTTCTTT. Translation gives CASSYSGRDTEAFF.